The 7 T cell receptor beta chains in this list originate from one sample, sequenced in a study of tumor-infiltrating lymphocytes in glioblastoma multiforme listed by TCRdb under 2017. Sequencer: Illumina HiSeq 2500. Using a modified ARM-PCR protocol with multiple V-beta primers and a C-beta primer, the team built TCRB libraries from RNA through three nested multiplex PCR rounds. TCRdb ran its own pipeline on the public reads, namely fastp trimming at Q25 and MiXCR clone calling, and kept in-frame beta chains. One record per CDR3 amino acid sequence lists the most common genes and DNA. Across this sample there are about 13,000 distinct CDR3 sequences, with roughly 60% seen only once. The top ten clones comprise roughly a third of the sample. Material for sequencing was brain tumor tissue. Receptor source: a male donor with glioblastoma.

This sequence joins TRBV12-3 or TRBV12-4 and TRBJ1-1; D unresolved. This CDR3 comprises 14 residues. The V end lost 3 bases, the J end lost 1 base, and 9 bases lay between the germline ends. In nucleotides, the CDR3 is TGTGCCAGCAGTTTCGGTTCATCGAACACTGAAGCTTTCTTT. Translated: CASSFGSSNTEAFF.

The chain is built from TRBV5-4 and TRBJ2-7; D is undetermined. V was trimmed by 2 bases and J by 5 bases, leaving 11 bases between them. The CDR3 totals 13 residues. CDR1 is SGHNT and CDR2 is YYREEE in the germline V gene (reference sequence). The CDR3 DNA follows: TGTGCCAGCAGCTTAGCCAACACCCACGAGCAGTACTTC. Protein sequence: CASSLANTHEQYF.

This clonotype is categorized as medium-sized. The CDR3 sequence is CASGRGPSSYNEQFF. As DNA, the CDR3 is TGTGCCAGCGGTCGAGGTCCCAGCTCCTACAATGAGCAGTTCTTC. This chain links TRBV12-3 or TRBV12-4 with TRBJ2-1; D uncertain. CDR3 size: 15 residues. Trimming left V 8 bases short and J 0 bases short, with 14 bases between.

By share, this clonotype ranks as large. The chain joins TRBV29-1 to TRBJ2-1, with D maybe TRBD1 (7 bases). The germline V gene has CDR1 SQVTM and CDR2 ANQGSEA. This CDR3 spans 14 amino acids. V lost 4 bases, J lost 6 bases, and 16 bases lay in between. The CDR3 reads CSVGGRQGGNEQFF. The CDR3 bases are TGCAGCGTTGGGGGGCGGCAGGGGGGCAATGAGCAGTTCTTC.

This clonotype was observed once. Sequence at one end of the junction differs from germline and may be a read error. The CDR3 here is CASSSPSGGYIGGLSF. CDR3 DNA: TGTGCCAGCAGCTCACCCTCTGGGGGGTACATCGGGGGGCTGTCTTTT. The V gene is TRBV11-3, the J gene TRBJ2-2; D possibly corresponds to TRBD2 (7 bases). CDR1 and CDR2 from the germline V gene are SGHNT and YENEEA. CDR3 size: 16 residues.

A single count supports this clonotype. An end of the junction does not agree with germline; a read error may underlie this. The J gene is TRBJ2-7, the V gene TRBV20-1, with unresolved D. The CDR3 is 13 amino acids. Germline loops: CDR1 DFQATT, CDR2 SNEGSKA (reference sequence). The CDR3 DNA follows: TGCAGTGCTAGAGAACAATACCCCTACGAGCAATACTTC. It encodes CSAREQYPYEQYF.

This clonotype was observed at least ten times. The chain has TRBV7-9 and TRBJ1-4; D is perhaps TRBD1 (5 bases). Trimming shortened V by 4 bases and J by 6 bases, and 12 bases separated the two germline ends. Germline V gives CDR1 SEHNR, CDR2 FQNEAQ (reference sequence). The CDR3 is 14 amino acids. This CDR3 reads CASSSGTADEKLFF. The CDR3 DNA sequence: TGTGCCAGCAGCTCCGGGACGGCCGATGAAAAACTGTTTTTT. The full variable domain, in which reference TRBV7-9 and TRBJ1-4 provide the parts outside the CDR3, is DTGVSQNPRHKITKRGQNVTFRCDPISEHNRLYWYRQTLGQGPEFLTYFQNEAQLEKSRLLSDRFSAERPKGSFSTLEIQRTEQGDSAMYLCASSSGTADEKLFFGSGTQLSVL.